The sample holds many counts of the clone carrying this T cell receptor beta chain. The sample comes from a study of human T cells and chemical hapten exposure. The library attached unique molecular identifiers to individual cDNA molecules. TCRdb reprocessed the reads via MiXCR and lists one record per CDR3 protein. The sample shows about 120,000 distinct CDR3 sequences, 6.5% to 10% of them seen only once. The CDR3 has 13 residues. Germline V gene sequence: CDR1 SGDLS, CDR2 YYNGEE. V lost 0 bases and J lost 13, with 17 bases in between. Total RNA came from unfractionated whole blood. The sequence was obtained from a human donor in good health. Some clones in this sample may be carry-over from other donors' samples. The specimen sequenced was whole blood. The J gene is TRBJ2-7, the V gene TRBV9, with D hard to call. CDR3 amino acids: CASSVGGTDELYF. The CDR3 coding sequence is TGTGCCAGCAGCGTAGGGGGTACAGACGAGCTCTACTTC. Variable domain in full (rest from reference TRBV9 and TRBJ2-7): DSGVTQTPKHLITATGQRVTLRCSPRSGDLSVYWYQQSLDQGLQFLIQYYNGEERAKGNILERFSAQQFPDLHSELNLSSLELGDSALYFCASSVGGTDELYFGPGTRLTVT.